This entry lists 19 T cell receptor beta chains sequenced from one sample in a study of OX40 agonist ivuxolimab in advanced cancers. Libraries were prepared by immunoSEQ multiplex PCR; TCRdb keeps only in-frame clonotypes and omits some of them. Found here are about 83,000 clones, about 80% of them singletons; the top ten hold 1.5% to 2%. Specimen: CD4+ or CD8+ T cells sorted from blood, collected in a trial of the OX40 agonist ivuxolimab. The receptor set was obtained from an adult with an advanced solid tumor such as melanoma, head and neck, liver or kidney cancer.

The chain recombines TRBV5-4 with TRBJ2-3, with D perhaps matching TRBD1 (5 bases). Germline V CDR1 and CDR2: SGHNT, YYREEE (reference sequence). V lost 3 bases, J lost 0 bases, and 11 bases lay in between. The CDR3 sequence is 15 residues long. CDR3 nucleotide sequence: TGTGCCAGCAGCTCCAGGGCTTCTAGCACAGATACGCAGTATTTT. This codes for CASSSRASSTDTQYF.

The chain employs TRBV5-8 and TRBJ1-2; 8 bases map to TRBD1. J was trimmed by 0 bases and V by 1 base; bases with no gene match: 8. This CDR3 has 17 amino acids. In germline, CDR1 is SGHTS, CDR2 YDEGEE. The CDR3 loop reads CASSLLGQEYANYGYTF. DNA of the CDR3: TGTGCCAGCAGCTTGTTGGGACAGGAATATGCTAACTATGGCTACACCTTC.

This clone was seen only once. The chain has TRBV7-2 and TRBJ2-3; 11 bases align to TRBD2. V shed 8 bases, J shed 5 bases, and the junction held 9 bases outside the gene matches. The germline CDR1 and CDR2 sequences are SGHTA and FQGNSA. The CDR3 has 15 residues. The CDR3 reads CASRIAGGRVDTQYF. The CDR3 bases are TGTGCCAGCCGGATAGCGGGGGGGCGAGTAGATACGCAGTATTTT.

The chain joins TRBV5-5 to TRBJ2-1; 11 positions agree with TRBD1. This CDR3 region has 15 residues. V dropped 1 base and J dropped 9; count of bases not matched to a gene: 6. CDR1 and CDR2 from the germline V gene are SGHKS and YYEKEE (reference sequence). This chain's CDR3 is CASSLNGQGAGEQFF. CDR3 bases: TGTGCCAGCAGCTTGAATGGACAGGGGGCAGGTGAGCAGTTCTTC.

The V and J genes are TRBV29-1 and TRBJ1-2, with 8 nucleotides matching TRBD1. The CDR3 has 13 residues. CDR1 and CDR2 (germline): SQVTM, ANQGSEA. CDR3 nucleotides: TGCAGTTCTGGAGGGCAGGGGGCTCACGGCTACACCTTC. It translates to CSSGGQGAHGYTF.

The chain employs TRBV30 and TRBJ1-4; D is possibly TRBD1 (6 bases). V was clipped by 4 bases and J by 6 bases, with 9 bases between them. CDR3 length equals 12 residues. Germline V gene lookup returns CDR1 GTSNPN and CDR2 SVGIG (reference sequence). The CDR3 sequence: CAWTRGDEKLFF. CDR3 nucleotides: TGTGCCTGGACCAGGGGAGATGAAAAACTGTTTTTT.

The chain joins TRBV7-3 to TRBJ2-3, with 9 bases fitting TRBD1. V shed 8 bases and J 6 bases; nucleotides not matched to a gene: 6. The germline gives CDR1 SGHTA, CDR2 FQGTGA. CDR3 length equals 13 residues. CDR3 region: CASLGQGGDTQYF. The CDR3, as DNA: TGTGCCAGCTTGGGACAGGGAGGGGATACGCAGTATTTT. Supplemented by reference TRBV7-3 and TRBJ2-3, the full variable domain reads GAGVSQTPSNKVTEKGKYVELRCDPISGHTALYWYRQSLGQGPEFLIYFQGTGAADDSGLPNDRFFAVRPEGSVSTLKIQRTERGDSAVYLCASLGQGGDTQYFGPGTRLTVL.

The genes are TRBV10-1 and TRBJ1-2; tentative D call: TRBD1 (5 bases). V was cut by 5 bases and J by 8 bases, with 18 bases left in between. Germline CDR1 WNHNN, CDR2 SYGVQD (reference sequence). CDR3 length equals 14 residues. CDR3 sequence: CASSPGGPPEGYTF. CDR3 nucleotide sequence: TGCGCCAGCAGTCCCGGGGGTCCCCCGGAAGGCTACACCTTC.

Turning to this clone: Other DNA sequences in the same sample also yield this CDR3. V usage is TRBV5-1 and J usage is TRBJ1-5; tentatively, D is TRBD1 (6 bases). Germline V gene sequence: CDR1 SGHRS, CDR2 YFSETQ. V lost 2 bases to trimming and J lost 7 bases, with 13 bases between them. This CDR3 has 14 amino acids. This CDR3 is CASSLDGGQQPQHF. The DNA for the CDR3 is TGCGCCAGCAGCTTAGACGGGGGGCAACAGCCCCAGCATTTT.

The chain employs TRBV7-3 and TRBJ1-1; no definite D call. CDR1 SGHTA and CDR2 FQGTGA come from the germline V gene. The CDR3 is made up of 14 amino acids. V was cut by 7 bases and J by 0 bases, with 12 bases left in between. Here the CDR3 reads CASTQDGLNTEAFF. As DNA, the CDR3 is TGTGCCAGCACCCAAGACGGATTGAACACTGAAGCTTTCTTT. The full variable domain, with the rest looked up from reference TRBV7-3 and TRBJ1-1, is GAGVSQTPSNKVTEKGKYVELRCDPISGHTALYWYRQSLGQGPEFLIYFQGTGAADDSGLPNDRFFAVRPEGSVSTLKIQRTERGDSAVYLCASTQDGLNTEAFFGQGTRLTVV.

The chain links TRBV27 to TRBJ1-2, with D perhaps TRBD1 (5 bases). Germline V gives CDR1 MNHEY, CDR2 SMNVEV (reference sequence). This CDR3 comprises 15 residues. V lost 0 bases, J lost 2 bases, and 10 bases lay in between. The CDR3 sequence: CASSLSRGLNYGYTF. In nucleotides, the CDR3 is TGTGCCAGCAGTTTATCTCGGGGCCTCAACTATGGCTACACCTTC.

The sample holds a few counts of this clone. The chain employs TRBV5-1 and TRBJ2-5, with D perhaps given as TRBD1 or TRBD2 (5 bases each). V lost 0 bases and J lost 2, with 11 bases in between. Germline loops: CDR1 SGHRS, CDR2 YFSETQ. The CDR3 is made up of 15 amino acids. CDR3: CASSLVGAYQETQYF. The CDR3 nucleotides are TGCGCCAGCAGCTTGGTCGGGGCCTATCAAGAGACCCAGTACTTC.

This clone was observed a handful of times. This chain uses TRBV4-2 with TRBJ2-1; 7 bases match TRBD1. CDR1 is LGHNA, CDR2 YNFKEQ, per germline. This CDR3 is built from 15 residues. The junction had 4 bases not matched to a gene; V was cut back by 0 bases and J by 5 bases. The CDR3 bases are TGTGCCAGCAGCCAAGATGGGACAGAGAACAATGAGCAGTTCTTC. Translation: CASSQDGTENNEQFF.

CDR3: CSVSGQGISGNQPQHF. Written as DNA, the CDR3 is TGCAGCGTTTCTGGACAGGGGATCAGTGGCAATCAGCCCCAGCATTTT. The rearrangement uses TRBV29-1 and TRBJ1-5; 9 nucleotides line up with TRBD1. Germline V gives CDR1 SQVTM, CDR2 ANQGSEA. The CDR3 runs to 16 residues. V lost 5 bases and J lost 2; bases outside the gene matches: 10.

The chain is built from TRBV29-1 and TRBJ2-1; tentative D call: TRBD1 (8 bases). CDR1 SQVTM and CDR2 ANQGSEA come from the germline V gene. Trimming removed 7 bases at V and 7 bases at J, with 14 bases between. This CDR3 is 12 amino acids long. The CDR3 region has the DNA TGCAGCGCTGGGGGGGACAGGAATGAGCAGTTCTTC. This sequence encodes CSAGGDRNEQFF.

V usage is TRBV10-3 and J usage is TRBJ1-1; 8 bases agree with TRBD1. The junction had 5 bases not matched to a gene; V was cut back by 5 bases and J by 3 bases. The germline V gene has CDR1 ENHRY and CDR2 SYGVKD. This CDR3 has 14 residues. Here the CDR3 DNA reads TGTGCCATCAGTCAACAGGGGGGGGACACTGAAGCTTTCTTT. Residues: CAISQQGGDTEAFF.

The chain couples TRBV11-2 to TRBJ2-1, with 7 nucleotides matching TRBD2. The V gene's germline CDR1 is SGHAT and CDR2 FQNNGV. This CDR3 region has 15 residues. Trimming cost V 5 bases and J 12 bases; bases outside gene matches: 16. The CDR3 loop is CASSHEPGGRAWQFF. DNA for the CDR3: TGTGCCAGCAGCCACGAACCGGGGGGTAGGGCCTGGCAGTTCTTC.

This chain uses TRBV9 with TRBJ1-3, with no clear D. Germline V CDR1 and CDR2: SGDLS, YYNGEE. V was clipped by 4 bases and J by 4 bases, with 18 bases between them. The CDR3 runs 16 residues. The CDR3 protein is CASSTTHRISGNTIYF. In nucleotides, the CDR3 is TGTGCCAGCAGCACGACCCACCGGATCTCCGGAAACACCATATATTTT.

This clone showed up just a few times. DNA for the CDR3: TGTGCCAGCAGTCAAGCGGGGGGGGACTCCGAGCAGTACTTC. Encoded protein: CASSQAGGDSEQYF. The chain links TRBV11-2 to TRBJ2-7; TRBD2 aligns across 10 bases. Trimming cost V 6 bases and J 6 bases; bases outside gene matches: 8. This CDR3 contains 14 residues. Germline-derived CDR1 and CDR2 are SGHAT and FQNNGV.